This TCR beta chain stems from a study of CD8 T cells in ankylosing spondylitis. General study results and limits: Researchers report that disease-linked clones proved CD8+ and relatively rare in peripheral blood. A motif in TCR beta, a set of 8 or 9 highly homologous variants, appeared characteristic of ankylosing spondylitis blood. Matched ankylosing spondylitis synovial fluid reportedly contained a significantly enriched population of disease-linked clones.

TCRdb reprocessed the 5' RACE reads via MiXCR and lists one record per CDR3 protein. This sample has about 260,000 distinct CDR3 sequences, with over 15% found just once. This clonotype has only a few counts. Its antigen is unknown. The sequencing sample was made of blood, either unsorted or a sorted T cell fraction (not recorded which). This clonotype originated in a male donor with ankylosing spondylitis or in good health (not recorded which).

The CDR3, as DNA: TGTGCCAGCAGTCCCCTCGGGAGAACCGGGGAGCTGTTTTTT. This sequence encodes CASSPLGRTGELFF. This chain joins TRBV12-3 or TRBV12-4 and TRBJ2-2; possible D gene TRBD2, 6 bases. The CDR3 spans 14 residues. V lost 5 bases and J lost 5, with 12 bases in between.